The sequence of this T cell receptor beta chain was determined in a study of cytomegalovirus exposure and HLA in healthy donors. The PCR used 60 Vbeta and 13 Jbeta primers. This table comes from immunoSEQ multiplex PCR, and its TCRdb copy is limited to in-frame clones, with some not included. This repertoire shows fewer than 200,000 clones, 65% to 85% found once; its top ten account for under 6%. The V gene end was trimmed by 4 bases and the J gene end by 8 bases; junction bases not matched to a gene: 11. The germline CDR1 and CDR2 sequences are MNHNY and SVGAGI (reference sequence). The CDR3 extends over 16 amino acids.

Sample: PBMCs. This TCR was sampled from a woman in her fifties or sixties in good health and CMV-seropositive. J is TRBJ1-6 and V is TRBV6-6, with 7 bases matching TRBD1. The CDR3 loop reads CASSSGQDAPYSPLHF. CDR3 DNA sequence: TGTGCCAGCAGTTCAGGACAGGATGCCCCCTATTCACCCCTCCACTTT.